The clone carrying this TCR beta chain has more than one count but fewer than ten. Its antigen is undetermined. The data were obtained in a study of T cells after yellow fever vaccination. Background on the study: Preparation of the low-cell-number fractions used SMART-Seq v4 Ultra Low Input.

General study results and limits: Subsequent to the booster, the majority of primary-vaccination clones reappeared (96% CD4, 88% CD8).

In making TCR cDNA, 5'RACE template switching added a universal primer site and UMIs to it. MiXCR, run by TCRdb on the 5' RACE reads, gives a single entry per CDR3 protein. The repertoire holds under 300,000 distinct CDR3 sequences, with 10% to 15% as singletons. The CDR3 loop spans 15 amino acids. V lost 5 bases and J lost 0, with 11 bases in between. CDR1 is SEHNR and CDR2 is FQNEAQ in the germline V gene (reference sequence). The TCR was taken from a young man who received the YFV17D yellow fever vaccine. The sample consisted of CD4+ T cells sorted from PBMCs, taken 45 days after the yellow fever booster vaccination. The gene calls are TRBV7-9 and TRBJ2-1; D tentatively fits TRBD1 or TRBD2 (5 bases each). CDR3 in DNA: TGTGCCAGCAGCCCGGGTGGGACCTCCTACAATGAGCAGTTCTTC. As protein: CASSPGGTSYNEQFF.